These T cell receptor beta chains were read from a single sample in a study of cytomegalovirus exposure and HLA in healthy donors. The assay was immunoSEQ multiplex PCR, and TCRdb's table has in-frame clones only and misses some. This table has 250,000 to 350,000 clones, approximately 86% appearing once. The sample was PBMCs. These TCRs come from a man aged 25 to 45 in good health and CMV-seronegative. Each CDR3 is given with its conserved first and last residue. A D gene is named only where the DNA matches it firmly. Not all rows give a size; the values are once, few, many and, for expanded clones, a class.

J gene	clone size	V gene	D gene	CDR3 DNA	CDR3 protein
TRBJ1-5	.	TRBV6-1	TRBD1	TGTGCCAGCAGCCACAGGGGGAAGAATCAGCCCCAGCATTTT	CASSHRGKNQPQHF
TRBJ2-7	.	TRBV5-5	.	TGTGCCAGCAGCTTGCAGGTCTCCTACGAGCAGTACTTC	CASSLQVSYEQYF
TRBJ2-5	.	TRBV10-1	TRBD2	TGCGCCAGCAGTGAGTCTTTAGCGGGGGGCCAAGAGACCCAGTACTTC	CASSESLAGGQETQYF
TRBJ2-5	.	TRBV5-6	TRBD2	TGTGCCAGCAGCTACGGACTAGCGGTCCAAGAGACCCAGTACTTC	CASSYGLAVQETQYF
TRBJ2-5	.	TRBV25-1	.	TGTGCCAGCCTACAAGAGACCCAGTACTTC	CASLQETQYF
TRBJ2-6	.	TRBV19	.	TGTGCCAGTAGTATAGGGGCGGGAAACTCTGGGGCCAACGTCCTGACTTTC	CASSIGAGNSGANVLTF
TRBJ1-1	.	TRBV7-8	.	TGTGCCAGCAGCTTAGTAGGGGGATTGAACACTGAAGCTTTCTTT	CASSLVGGLNTEAFF
TRBJ2-3	.	TRBV29-1	.	TGCAGCGTTGAAGATCGGAGGGGGCCCACAGATACGCAGTATTTT	CSVEDRRGPTDTQYF
TRBJ2-7	.	TRBV7-9	TRBD1	TGTGCCAGCAGTCGAGGACAGGGAGTACTCTACGAGCAGTACTTC	CASSRGQGVLYEQYF
TRBJ1-5	.	TRBV6-5	.	TGTGCCAGCAGTAGCACGAGGCTCCAGCCCCAGCATTTT	CASSSTRLQPQHF
TRBJ2-7	.	TRBV5-5	.	TGTGCCAGCAGCTTGGATGGAGCTCCCTACGAGCAGTACTTC	CASSLDGAPYEQYF
TRBJ1-3	.	TRBV2	.	TGTGCCAGCAGTGGGTCGGGGAATCTTGCTGGAAACACCATATATTTT	CASSGSGNLAGNTIYF
TRBJ2-3	once	TRBV6-1	TRBD2	TGTGCCAGCAGCTCCGGGGGGGCACCAGATACGCAGTATTTT	CASSSGGAPDTQYF
TRBJ1-1	.	TRBV19	TRBD1	TGTGCCAGTAGTAAGCCCGGGACAGGTATGGCCACTGAAGCTTTCTTT	CASSKPGTGMATEAFF
TRBJ1-3	.	TRBV18	.	TGTGCCAGCTCACCCGCACTTACAGCTGGAAACACCATATATTTT	CASSPALTAGNTIYF
TRBJ2-1	.	TRBV6-5	TRBD2	TGTGCCAGCAGCCTAAGCGGGGGACTATTCAATGAGCAGTTCTTC	CASSLSGGLFNEQFF
TRBJ2-7	.	TRBV6-5	TRBD1	TGTGCCAGCAGAACATCGACAGGGCGCTCCTACGAGCAGTACTTC	CASRTSTGRSYEQYF
TRBJ2-3	.	TRBV11-3	TRBD1	TGTGCCAGCAGCTTAGAGGGACAGGGATATGGCACAGATACGCAGTATTTT	CASSLEGQGYGTDTQYF
TRBJ1-5	few	TRBV7-2	TRBD1	TGTGCCAGCACCCTCTCCGGGACAGGGGGCGGTCAGCCCCAGCATTTT	CASTLSGTGGGQPQHF
TRBJ1-6	.	TRBV6-1	.	TGTGCCAGCAGTGAATACAGCCCAACTAATTCACCCCTCCACTTT	CASSEYSPTNSPLHF
TRBJ2-1	few	TRBV27	.	TGTGCCACCGGAGAAGCCCTCAATGAGCAGTTCTTC	CATGEALNEQFF
TRBJ1-2	.	TRBV29-1	TRBD1	TGCAGCGCCTGGGACAGGGGATTCCCTAACTATGGCTACACCTTC	CSAWDRGFPNYGYTF
TRBJ1-2	once	TRBV4-1	.	TGCGCCAGCAGCCAAAACAGGGCCCGTAACTATGGCTACACCTTC	CASSQNRARNYGYTF
TRBJ2-1	.	TRBV27	TRBD2	TGTGCCAGCAGTTGGACTAGTCTGCGGTACTTCAATGAGCAGTTCTTC	CASSWTSLRYFNEQFF
TRBJ2-1	.	TRBV7-2	TRBD1	TGTGCCAGCAGCCGGGACAGGATCTCCTACAATGAGCAGTTCTTC	CASSRDRISYNEQFF
TRBJ1-4	.	TRBV7-8	TRBD1	TGTGCCAGCAGCTTAGTTTATTTTTCGGGACAGGGGTTTAATGAAAAACTGTTTTTT	CASSLVYFSGQGFNEKLFF
TRBJ2-5	.	TRBV7-7	TRBD2	TGTGCCAGCAGCATCTCACTAGCGGGGGCCCAAGAGACCCAGTACTTC	CASSISLAGAQETQYF
TRBJ2-2	.	TRBV11-3	TRBD1	TGTGCCAGCAGCCCGAGGGACAGAGCCACCGGGGAGCTGTTTTTT	CASSPRDRATGELFF
TRBJ2-2	.	TRBV5-1	.	TGCGCCAGCAGCTTGTGGACTACAGGGGTCACCGGGGAGCTGTTTTTT	CASSLWTTGVTGELFF
TRBJ1-2	.	TRBV19	.	TGTGCCAGTAGTATTGGGGCAGGAGCTTACTATGGCTACACCTTC	CASSIGAGAYYGYTF
TRBJ2-5	.	TRBV7-9	TRBD2	TGTGCCAGCAGCTTAGCGGTCTCCGGGACTATTGAGACCCAGTACTTC	CASSLAVSGTIETQYF
TRBJ1-1	.	TRBV19	.	TGTGCCAGTAGTATTGTGGGAGCGAACACTGAAGCTTTCTTT	CASSIVGANTEAFF
TRBJ2-3	.	TRBV12-5	TRBD2	TGTGCTAGTGGTTCCCCGGGGGGGCCGTCTTTAGATACGCAGTATTTT	CASGSPGGPSLDTQYF
TRBJ2-7	.	TRBV7-9	.	TGTGCCAGCAGCCCCCCGGGGACCTACGAGCAGTACTTC	CASSPPGTYEQYF
TRBJ1-4	few	TRBV7-2	.	TGTGCCAGCAGCTTATCAGGGATTTTTAATGAAAAACTGTTTTTT	CASSLSGIFNEKLFF
TRBJ1-6	few	TRBV19	TRBD1	TGTGCCAGTAGGCAGGGGGCGCGGGATTCACCCCTCCACTTT	CASRQGARDSPLHF